Below, 16 T cell receptor beta chains from the same sample are listed, as sequenced in a study of T cell repertoires and HLA-DP antigens. These TCRs are of unknown antigen specificity. Generated by immunoSEQ multiplex PCR, the TCRdb table keeps only in-frame clones and is missing some. The sample gives more than 90,000 clones, about 91% of which show up once; about 0.3% is in the top ten. Sequencing was performed on CD4+ T cells from PBMCs. The receptors stem from a woman aged 18-35 years in good health and CMV-seronegative.

V gene TRBV9 combines with J gene TRBJ2-7, with 9 bases aligning to TRBD2. This CDR3 region has 15 residues. Germline V gene data show CDR1 as SGDLS and CDR2 as YYNGEE. Trimming took 0 bases from V and 6 from J; bases not matched to a gene: 7. The CDR3 sequence is CASSVGGTSTGEQYF. CDR3 coding DNA: TGTGCCAGCAGCGTAGGGGGGACTAGCACGGGCGAGCAGTACTTC.

The chain combines TRBV28 with TRBJ2-7, with 8 bases that match TRBD2. CDR3 size: 16 residues. The ends lost 3 bases at V and 4 bases at J; junction bases unmatched: 11. CDR1 MDHEN and CDR2 SYDVKM come from the germline V gene. CDR3 nucleotide sequence: TGTGCCAGCAGTTTTCTAGGGCCTAGCGGGCCTTACGAGCAGTACTTC. It is translated as CASSFLGPSGPYEQYF.

The chain has TRBV5-4 and TRBJ2-7; D ambiguous. V was pared by 4 bases and J by 2 bases, with 13 bases between. The CDR3 has 14 residues. Germline assignment: CDR1 SGHNT and CDR2 YYREEE (reference sequence). DNA for the CDR3: TGTGCCAGCAGCCGGATTGGGGTGACCTACGAGCAGTACTTC. It is translated as CASSRIGVTYEQYF.

The CDR3 spells CASSLGLAGASNTGELFF. The DNA for the CDR3 is TGTGCCAGCAGCTTAGGACTAGCGGGAGCCTCGAACACCGGGGAGCTGTTTTTT. The chain carries TRBV7-6 and TRBJ2-2; 12 bases are shared with TRBD2. Losses at the gene ends were 1 base for V and 0 bases for J; bases not matched to a gene: 3. Germline V gives CDR1 SGHVS, CDR2 FNYEAQ. The CDR3 extends over 18 amino acids.

This clone appeared a single time. The chain is built from TRBV14 and TRBJ1-2, with D tentatively TRBD1 (5 bases). The CDR3 has 14 amino acids. The V end was cut by 0 bases, the J end by 3 bases, with 8 bases between. Germline V gene data show CDR1 as SGHDN and CDR2 as FVKESK. The CDR3 is CASSQDVGHYGYTF. Written as DNA, the CDR3 is TGTGCCAGCAGCCAAGATGTGGGGCACTATGGCTACACCTTC.

The chain is built from TRBV19 and TRBJ1-3; weak D call: TRBD1 (5 bases). V gave up 3 bases and J gave up 0 bases, with 9 bases separating them. The CDR3 length is 15 residues. Germline V gives CDR1 LNHDA, CDR2 SQIVND (reference sequence). The CDR3 spells CASSIRQPSGNTIYF. For the CDR3, the DNA is TGTGCCAGTAGTATTCGACAGCCCTCTGGAAACACCATATATTTT.

The rearrangement links TRBV10-3 to TRBJ2-1, with 7 bases fitting TRBD1. CDR1 and CDR2 from the germline V gene are ENHRY and SYGVKD. The CDR3 spans 15 residues. The ends lost 5 bases at V and 6 bases at J; junction bases unmatched: 10. The CDR3 here is CAISTHQPGGNEQFF. The CDR3 DNA reads as TGTGCCATCAGTACCCACCAACCAGGGGGCAATGAGCAGTTCTTC.

The chain couples TRBV28 to TRBJ1-1; D gene uncertain. Germline CDR1 is MDHEN and CDR2 is SYDVKM. This CDR3 is built from 14 residues. V was shortened by 6 bases and J by 4 bases, with 15 bases between the two germline ends. The chain's CDR3 is CASRGSLGATEAFF. The CDR3 bases are TGTGCCAGCAGGGGTTCACTAGGCGCCACTGAAGCTTTCTTT.

V usage is TRBV2 and J usage is TRBJ2-1, with 9 bases matching TRBD2. CDR3 length: 14 amino acids. Unmatched junction bases numbered 0, after V lost 2 bases and J lost 4 bases. Germline V gene data show CDR1 as SNHLY and CDR2 as FYNNEI. The CDR3 loop is CASSELAGYNEQFF. The DNA for the CDR3 is TGTGCCAGCAGTGAACTAGCGGGATACAATGAGCAGTTCTTC.

This sequence joins TRBV27 and TRBJ1-2; D is undetermined. Trimming took off 3 bases at V and 1 base at J, with 6 bases between the two ends. The germline V gene encodes CDR1 MNHEY and CDR2 SMNVEV (reference sequence). This CDR3 has 13 amino acids. CDR3: CASSLGVNYGYTF. Written as DNA, the CDR3 is TGTGCCAGCAGTTTGGGCGTTAACTATGGCTACACCTTC.

The chain links TRBV5-6 to TRBJ2-3; D not certain. CDR3 length: 13 amino acids. CDR1 is SGHDT, CDR2 YYEEEE, per germline. The ends were cut back, 1 base at V and 1 base at J, with 4 bases in the middle. DNA of the CDR3: TGTGCCAGCAGCTTGCCAGGCACAGATACGCAGTATTTT. It codes for CASSLPGTDTQYF.

This clone has a handful of counts. J is TRBJ1-3 and V is TRBV18; no firm D call. The CDR3 is 13 amino acids. In germline, CDR1 is KGHSH, CDR2 LQKENI. V lost 3 bases to trimming and J lost 4 bases, with 7 bases between them. CDR3 bases: TGTGCCAGCTCACCCGGTCTCGGAAACACCATATATTTT. Translating it yields CASSPGLGNTIYF. Filled out from reference TRBV18 and TRBJ1-3, the complete variable domain reads NAGVMQNPRHLVRRRGQEARLRCSPMKGHSHVYWYRQLPEEGLKFMVYLQKENIIDESGMPKERFSAEFPKEGPSILRIQQVVRGDSAAYFCASSPGLGNTIYFGEGSWLTVV.

This chain joins TRBV29-1 and TRBJ1-1, with TRBD1 identical over 7 bases. This CDR3 comprises 10 residues. V lost 5 bases, J lost 9 bases, and 3 bases stayed unmatched. CDR1 is SQVTM and CDR2 is ANQGSEA in the germline V gene. In DNA form, the CDR3 reads TGCAGCGTTAGGACAGGAAAAGCTTTCTTT. Amino acids: CSVRTGKAFF.

The chain is built from TRBV7-3 and TRBJ2-6; D may be TRBD2 (6 bases). The CDR3 is made up of 17 amino acids. V gave up 0 bases and J gave up 2 bases, with 11 bases separating them. Per the germline V gene, CDR1 is SGHTA and CDR2 is FQGTGA. The CDR3 spells CASSLTAGRTGANVLTF. The DNA for the CDR3 is TGTGCCAGCAGCTTAACGGCAGGGAGGACTGGGGCCAACGTCCTGACTTTC.

J is TRBJ2-1 and V is TRBV6-1, with D unresolved. Germline assignment: CDR1 MNHNS and CDR2 SASEGT. The V end was cut by 1 base, the J end by 4 bases, with 11 bases between. This CDR3 spans 15 amino acids. The CDR3 here is CASSEGYNLYNEQFF. The CDR3 nucleotides are TGTGCCAGCAGTGAAGGGTATAATTTATACAATGAGCAGTTCTTC.

This chain links TRBV7-3 with TRBJ2-3, with D perhaps matching TRBD1 (6 bases). The CDR3 is 15 amino acids. Per germline, CDR1 SGHTA and CDR2 FQGTGA. Trimming removed 5 bases from V and 4 bases from J, with 16 bases in between. Written as DNA, the CDR3 is TGTGCCAGCAGCACAGGACAGATGGGGGCAGATACGCAGTATTTT. The encoded protein is CASSTGQMGADTQYF.